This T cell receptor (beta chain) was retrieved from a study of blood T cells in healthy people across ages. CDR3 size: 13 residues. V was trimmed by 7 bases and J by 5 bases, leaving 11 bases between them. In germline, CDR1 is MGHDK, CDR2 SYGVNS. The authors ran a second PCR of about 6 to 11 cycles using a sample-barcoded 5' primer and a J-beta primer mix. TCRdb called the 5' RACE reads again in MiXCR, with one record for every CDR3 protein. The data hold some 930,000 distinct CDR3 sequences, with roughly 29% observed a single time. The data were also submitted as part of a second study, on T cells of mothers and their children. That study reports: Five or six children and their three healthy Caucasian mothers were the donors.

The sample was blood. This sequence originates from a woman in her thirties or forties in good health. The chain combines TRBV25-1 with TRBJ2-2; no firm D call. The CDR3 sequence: CASTQMGTGELFF. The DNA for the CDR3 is TGTGCCAGCACTCAAATGGGGACCGGGGAGCTGTTTTTT.